One and the same sample provided the 9 T cell receptor beta chains below, sequenced in a study of type 1 regulatory T cells. TCRdb re-analysed the reads in MiXCR, keeping a single row per CDR3 protein. The table shows approximately 42,000 distinct CDR3 sequences, with approximately 12% occurring only once. Antigens of these TCRs are unknown. The sample was cultured non-Tr1 T cells, either the whole culture or a sorted T cell fraction (not recorded which). Receptors were obtained from a human donor in good health.

The chain has TRBV18 and TRBJ1-4; D uncertain. The germline gives CDR1 KGHSH, CDR2 LQKENI. There are 14 residues in the CDR3. Trimming pared 3 bases from V and 0 bases from J, leaving 5 bases between. The CDR3: CASSPTPTNEKLFF. The CDR3 nucleotides are TGTGCCAGCTCACCGACACCAACTAATGAAAAACTGTTTTTT.

This clonotype was counted at least ten times. V usage is TRBV6-1 and J usage is TRBJ1-6; D remains unclear. V was shortened by 4 bases and J by 10 bases, with 14 bases between the two germline ends. CDR1 MNHNS and CDR2 SASEGT come from the germline V gene. CDR3 length: 14 amino acids. CDR3 sequence: CASSATQLGSPLHF. CDR3 bases: TGTGCCAGCAGTGCTACCCAGCTAGGCTCACCCCTCCACTTT.

This clonotype was found a few times. Here the CDR3 reads CSAYSGTGGNTEAFF. The CDR3 nucleotides are TGCAGTGCTTATTCCGGGACAGGGGGGAACACTGAAGCTTTCTTT. The chain recombines TRBV20-1 with TRBJ1-1, with 11 bases that match TRBD1. Per germline, CDR1 DFQATT and CDR2 SNEGSKA (reference sequence). V lost 5 bases, J lost 1 base, and 6 bases stayed unmatched. CDR3 length: 15 residues.

This clonotype was seen many times. The rearrangement links TRBV5-1 to TRBJ2-7, with 8 bases that match TRBD2. Germline CDR1 SGHRS, CDR2 YFSETQ. The trim removed 5 bases at V and 6 bases at J, leaving 10 bases unmatched. This CDR3 spans 14 amino acids. The CDR3 sequence: CASSPLAADFEQYF. The CDR3 DNA sequence: TGCGCCAGCAGTCCACTAGCGGCGGATTTCGAGCAGTACTTC.

This clonotype turned up a few times. The chain couples TRBV7-9 to TRBJ2-7; no definite D call. The CDR3 consists of 15 residues. The V and J ends lost 5 bases and 0 bases respectively, with 14 bases between them. Germline lookup yields CDR1 SEHNR and CDR2 FQNEAQ (reference sequence). CDR3 sequence reads: CASSPGYPSSYEQYF. CDR3 DNA: TGTGCCAGCAGCCCCGGTTACCCGAGCTCCTACGAGCAGTACTTC.

Only a few counts were recorded for this clonotype. The V and J genes are TRBV7-2 and TRBJ1-3; possibly TRBD1 for D (6 bases). The germline gives CDR1 SGHTA, CDR2 FQGNSA. CDR3 length: 14 residues. V lost 5 bases and J lost 4, with 12 bases in between. The CDR3 DNA is TGTGCCAGCAGCCCCAGGGGAGACGGAAACACCATATATTTT. Amino acids: CASSPRGDGNTIYF. Based on the CDR3 plus reference TRBV7-2 and TRBJ1-3, the full variable domain is GAGVSQSPSNKVTEKGKDVELRCDPISGHTALYWYRQSLGQGLEFLIYFQGNSAPDKSGLPSDRFSAERTGGSVSTLTIQRTQQEDSAVYLCASSPRGDGNTIYFGEGSWLTVV.

This clonotype was picked up many times. V is TRBV7-2 and J is TRBJ2-4; either TRBD1 or TRBD2 may fit D (6 bases each). CDR1 SGHTA and CDR2 FQGNSA come from the germline V gene. The V gene lost 5 bases and the J gene lost 4 bases, with 15 bases spanning the gap. The CDR3 extends over 15 amino acids. The CDR3 bases are TGTGCCAGCAGCCCCCACCAGGGGACTAAAAACATTCAGTACTTC. Protein product: CASSPHQGTKNIQYF.

Many counts were recorded for this clonotype. The genes are TRBV12-3 or TRBV12-4 and TRBJ1-5; TRBD1 aligns across 7 bases. The CDR3 sequence is 16 residues long. V was clipped by 3 bases and J by 4 bases; unmatched bases: 9. The CDR3 reads CASSFWTGFANQPQHF. In DNA form, the CDR3 reads TGTGCCAGCAGTTTTTGGACAGGTTTCGCAAATCAGCCCCAGCATTTT.

This chain uses TRBV7-3 with TRBJ2-3; 10 positions match TRBD2. From germline, CDR1 is SGHTA and CDR2 FQGTGA. With 2 bases clipped from V and 3 bases from J, the junction kept 5 bases outside the gene matches. The CDR3 contains 16 residues. The CDR3: CASSLSLAGVTDTQYF. CDR3 nucleotide sequence: TGTGCCAGCAGCTTATCGCTAGCGGGAGTAACAGATACGCAGTATTTT.